The entry below gives a single T cell receptor beta chain sequence along with its context. Data came from immunoSEQ multiplex PCR; TCRdb stores just in-frame clones and leaves some out. The table has about 69,000 clones, about 89% seen once. V was pared by 0 bases and J by 1 base, with 14 bases between. The CDR3 is 17 amino acids. Germline V lookup: CDR1 KGHSH, CDR2 LQKENI. These data belong to a study of OX40 agonist ivuxolimab in advanced cancers. This receptor was taken from an adult with an advanced solid tumor such as melanoma, head and neck, liver or kidney cancer. The material sequenced was CD4+ or CD8+ T cells sorted from blood, taken in a trial of the OX40 agonist ivuxolimab. The chain has TRBV18 and TRBJ2-3; D may match TRBD1 or TRBD2 (5 bases each). CDR3 loop: CASSPPGDQRRTDTQYF. The CDR3 DNA reads as TGTGCCAGCTCACCACCCGGGGACCAACGTCGCACAGATACGCAGTATTTT.